This T cell receptor (beta chain) was identified during a study of blood T cell repertoires in COVID-19 (dated by TCRdb to about 2020). About the investigation overall: Collaborator samples came from the United States, Italy and Spain and covered acute and convalescent phases of COVID-19. The prospective study material was composed of cDNA or gDNA derived from T cells, B-cell-depleted T cells, or PBMCs. Subjects who had been exposed to COVID-19, were actively infected with it, or had recovered from it provided the deeply sampled blood TCRbeta repertoires that made up the dataset. A freely available public database, intended as a resource for researchers studying the immune response to SARS-CoV-2, is where the repertoires were released. The samples were drawn from two sources: the first 160 participants of the ongoing ImmuneRACE study, and over 950 subjects contributed by 6 global collaborators. A de-identified subject ID, COVID-19 status, age in years and sex were almost always included in the sample metadata. HLA class I and class II types, where available, came from metadata supplied by the sample provider rather than from assay-based typing.

Each collaborating institution followed its own protocols to collect whole blood in K2EDTA tubes. For TCRbeta analysis, collaborators shipped samples in one of three forms: frozen whole blood, isolated PBMCs, or DNA extracted from either of those sample types. Regarding this clone: The antigen it binds to is not known. Base qualities are not at hand, and no much larger clone is one base apart.

Overall study outcomes, separate from this receptor: How much clinical and demographic metadata was included differed by source and by participant, and the metadata was provided uncurated.

TCRbeta CDR3 regions were amplified from genomic DNA using the immunoSEQ Assay, a bias-controlled multiplex PCR. The source study handled its data this way. Within the assay, amplification of reference gene primers was used to estimate how many nucleated cells each sample contained. To quantify the absolute abundance of each unique TCRbeta CDR3 rearrangement, sequence reads were collapsed and filtered. For each sample, productive Simpson clonality was calculated by taking the square root of Simpson's diversity index across productive rearrangements. TCRdb took over this immuneACCESS table, retaining in-frame rearrangements with V and J assigned. Such tables are incomplete; in checked studies, under half of the missing clones stem from an unresolved V gene, and the remainder is unexplained. The DNA gave D and trimming, while V, J and clone size come from that table. This sample gives fewer than 30,000 clones in total; 85% to 90% of them show up just once. Together, the top ten hold about a quarter of the sample.

This TCR was recovered from a human donor in a cohort sampled during active COVID-19. The sequencing input was peripheral blood.

The nucleotide sequence reads TGTGCCAGCAGTGGGACAGGTTGGTCACAGCCCCAGCATTTT. It translates to CASSGTGWSQPQHF. The rearrangement joined TRBV2 to TRBJ1-5; a stretch of 7 junction bases matches TRBD1. Inclusive of the bounding cysteine and phenylalanine, the CDR3 is 14 residues long. This entry keeps only the CDR3 DNA: 42 bases, framed from base 1. Here V drops 4 bases and J drops 7 bases, and the junction holds 7 bases not matched to any gene. From a lookup of the germline V gene, CDR1 and CDR2 are SNHLY and FYNNEI.